This passage covers 2 T cell receptor beta chains from one sample sequenced in a study of CD8 T cells in ankylosing spondylitis. MiXCR was run by TCRdb on the 5' RACE reads, yielding one entry per CDR3 protein. The sample lists 400,000 or so distinct CDR3 sequences, about 24% seen once, with 0.75% to 0.9% in the top ten. Study-wide points: It appeared that ankylosing spondylitis blood was characterized by a TCR beta motif of fewer than 10 highly homologous variants.

These receptors' antigens are unknown. The sample consisted of blood, either unsorted or a sorted T cell fraction (not recorded which). All receptors come from a male donor with ankylosing spondylitis.

CDR3 protein: CASSESKRESTDTQYF. The CDR3 DNA follows: TGTGCCAGCAGTGAATCAAAGCGGGAGAGCACAGATACGCAGTATTTT. The chain uses TRBV25-1 and TRBJ2-3; 8 bases are a match to TRBD2. Germline values: CDR1 MGHDK, CDR2 SYGVNS. Trimming cost V 1 base and J 0 bases; bases outside gene matches: 3. CDR3 length: 16 residues. Full variable domain (remainder filled in from reference TRBV25-1 and TRBJ2-3): EADIYQTPRYLVIGTGKKITLECSQTMGHDKMYWYQQDPGMELHLIHYSYGVNSTEKGDLSSESTVSRIRTEHFPLTLESARPSHTSQYLCASSESKRESTDTQYFGPGTRLTVL.

The chain combines TRBV20-1 with TRBJ1-5, with D possibly matching TRBD1 (6 bases). This CDR3 contains 13 residues. The V gene lost 5 bases and the J gene lost 0 bases, with 8 bases spanning the gap. Germline V gene data show CDR1 as DFQATT and CDR2 as SNEGSKA (reference sequence). For the CDR3, the DNA is TGCAGTGCTGAGGGGGATAGCAATCAGCCCCAGCATTTT. Its translation is CSAEGDSNQPQHF.